The 20 T cell receptor beta chains below were found in one sample sequenced in a study of blood T cell repertoires in COVID-19. TCRdb's copy holds only in-frame clones and misses some; the assay was immunoSEQ multiplex PCR. Altogether about 110,000 clones are present, nearly 80% being singletons, with the ten largest covering about a sixth. Sample: peripheral blood. The receptors shown here come from an elderly woman with active or convalescent COVID-19.

The rearrangement uses TRBV4-3 and TRBJ1-4, with D unresolved. The CDR3 is 15 residues long. Germline V gives CDR1 LGHNA, CDR2 YSLEER. Trimming shortened V by 1 base and J by 7 bases, and 13 bases separated the two germline ends. CDR3 DNA sequence: TGCGCCAGCAGCCAAGGAGCAGGTGGTGGTGAAAAACTGTTTTTT. As protein: CASSQGAGGGEKLFF.

This clone was found once. V gene TRBV19 combines with J gene TRBJ2-1; possible D gene TRBD2, 6 bases. Germline V gene data show CDR1 as LNHDA and CDR2 as SQIVND (reference sequence). Trimming stripped 3 bases from V and 8 bases from J, with 11 bases between. This CDR3 spans 13 amino acids. The CDR3 DNA follows: TGTGCCAGTAGTATCCTAGCGATGGATGAGCAGTTCTTC. Translation gives CASSILAMDEQFF.

In its sample, this clone was seen once. The chain carries TRBV9 and TRBJ2-3; 11 positions agree with TRBD2. The J segment lost 7 bases and the V segment lost 4 bases, leaving 14 bases of the junction unmatched. Germline CDR1 SGDLS, CDR2 YYNGEE. This CDR3 comprises 17 residues. CDR3 protein: CASSPSGGSGRGNTQYF. Written as DNA, the CDR3 is TGTGCCAGCAGCCCCAGCGGAGGTAGCGGGAGGGGAAATACGCAGTATTTT.

This chain uses TRBV10-3 with TRBJ1-3; TRBD1 aligns across 9 bases. The CDR3 loop spans 15 amino acids. Germline V lookup: CDR1 ENHRY, CDR2 SYGVKD. After removal of 11 bases from V and 1 base from J, the junction contained 9 bases not matched to a gene. The CDR3 spells CAVQGQGYSGNTIYF. The CDR3 DNA reads TGTGCCGTACAAGGACAGGGGTATTCTGGAAACACCATATATTTT.

The CDR3: CASSPQGLDEKLFF. The CDR3 DNA follows: TGTGCCAGCAGCCCACAGGGGCTTGATGAAAAACTGTTTTTT. V is TRBV5-5 and J is TRBJ1-4; 7 positions agree with TRBD1. CDR1 is SGHKS, CDR2 YYEKEE, per germline (reference sequence). The CDR3 runs to 14 residues. With 4 bases clipped from V and 6 bases from J, the junction kept 6 bases outside the gene matches. The full variable domain, rest sourced from reference TRBV5-5 and TRBJ1-4, is DAGVTQSPTHLIKTRGQQVTLRCSPISGHKSVSWYQQVLGQGPQFIFQYYEKEERGRGNFPDRFSARQFPNYSSELNVNALLLGDSALYLCASSPQGLDEKLFFGSGTQLSVL.

This clone was counted only a few times. The chain has TRBV7-8 and TRBJ1-5; no firm D call. Trimming took off 6 bases at V and 7 bases at J, with 16 bases between the two ends. The CDR3 extends over 14 amino acids. Germline CDR1 reads SGHVS; CDR2 reads FQNEAQ. The CDR3 here is CASSYRVFGQPQHF. The CDR3 DNA is TGTGCCAGCAGTTACCGGGTCTTTGGGCAGCCCCAGCATTTT.

The chain carries TRBV6-8 and TRBJ1-5; D possibly corresponds to TRBD1 (5 bases). CDR3 length equals 19 residues. Deletions cut 0 bases from V and 1 base from J, with 19 bases between. The germline V gene encodes CDR1 MNHGY and CDR2 SAAAGT. Written as DNA, the CDR3 is TGTGCCAGCAGTTACTCGAGCCAGGGCCCTGGGCTGAGCAATCAGCCCCAGCATTTT. As protein: CASSYSSQGPGLSNQPQHF.

J is TRBJ2-5 and V is TRBV5-4; 11 nucleotides agree with TRBD2. V shed 5 bases, J shed 1 base, and the junction held 1 base outside the gene matches. CDR3 size: 14 residues. The V gene's germline CDR1 is SGHNT and CDR2 YYREEE (reference sequence). The CDR3 coding sequence is TGTGCCAGCAGTACTAGCGGGGGCCAAGAGACCCAGTACTTC. It specifies CASSTSGGQETQYF.

V gene TRBV19 combines with J gene TRBJ1-1, with D perhaps matching TRBD1 (6 bases). The CDR3 extends over 16 amino acids. Germline assignment: CDR1 LNHDA and CDR2 SQIVND (reference sequence). Trimming stripped 7 bases from V and 2 bases from J, with 20 bases between. The CDR3 is CASTLLQGQGNTEAFF. For the CDR3, the DNA is TGTGCCAGTACCCTCCTACAGGGTCAGGGAAACACTGAAGCTTTCTTT. Supplemented by reference TRBV19 and TRBJ1-1, the full variable domain reads DGGITQSPKYLFRKEGQNVTLSCEQNLNHDAMYWYRQDPGQGLRLIYYSQIVNDFQKGDIAEGYSVSREKKESFPLTVTSAQKNPTAFYLCASTLLQGQGNTEAFFGQGTRLTVV.

The chain has TRBV11-2 and TRBJ2-1; TRBD2 agrees at 10 bases. After removal of 0 bases from V and 9 bases from J, the junction contained 8 bases not matched to a gene. The CDR3 contains 16 residues. Germline loops: CDR1 SGHAT, CDR2 FQNNGV. The CDR3 loop is CASSLDTPSGSVEQFF. The CDR3 DNA reads as TGTGCCAGCAGCTTAGATACCCCTAGCGGGAGTGTTGAGCAGTTCTTC.

V usage is TRBV9 and J usage is TRBJ2-7; 7 bases match TRBD1. The V segment lost 0 bases and the J segment 0 bases; nucleotides outside the gene matches: 6. The CDR3 consists of 16 residues. Germline CDR1 is SGDLS and CDR2 is YYNGEE. The CDR3 here is CASSVGPTGTSYEQYF. CDR3 bases: TGTGCCAGCAGCGTAGGACCGACAGGGACCTCCTACGAGCAGTACTTC. Together with reference TRBV9 and TRBJ2-7, the CDR3 gives the full variable domain: DSGVTQTPKHLITATGQRVTLRCSPRSGDLSVYWYQQSLDQGLQFLIQYYNGEERAKGNILERFSAQQFPDLHSELNLSSLELGDSALYFCASSVGPTGTSYEQYFGPGTRLTVT.

The table lists this clone with a few counts. The chain employs TRBV5-8 and TRBJ1-5, with D unclear. Germline CDR1 and CDR2: SGHTS and YDEGEE. This CDR3 is 12 amino acids long. The V and J ends lost 4 bases and 2 bases respectively, with 4 bases between them. The CDR3, as DNA: TGTGCCAGCAGCGCGGGCAATCAGCCCCAGCATTTT. It yields the protein CASSAGNQPQHF.

The rearrangement joins TRBV5-1 to TRBJ2-7, with TRBD2 identical over 10 bases. After removal of 0 bases from V and 5 bases from J, the junction contained 8 bases not matched to a gene. From germline, CDR1 is SGHRS and CDR2 YFSETQ. There are 16 residues in the CDR3. The CDR3 loop is CASSLVASGSSDEQYF. The CDR3 bases are TGCGCCAGCAGCTTGGTGGCTAGCGGGAGTTCTGACGAGCAGTACTTC.

This clone was found a few times. V gene TRBV5-6 combines with J gene TRBJ1-5; D is unclear. Germline lookup yields CDR1 SGHDT and CDR2 YYEEEE. This CDR3 comprises 16 residues. The germline V and J ends were trimmed by 4 bases and 7 bases, with 21 bases remaining between them. This CDR3 reads CASSRFLGWASQPQHF. The CDR3 coding sequence is TGTGCCAGCAGCCGTTTTCTGGGCTGGGCCTCACAGCCCCAGCATTTT.

This clone was seen only a few times. The chain has TRBV5-1 and TRBJ2-2; TRBD2 agrees at 7 bases. CDR3 length: 15 amino acids. Germline lookup yields CDR1 SGHRS and CDR2 YFSETQ. After removal of 4 bases from V and 0 bases from J, the junction contained 3 bases not matched to a gene. As DNA, the CDR3 is TGCGCCAGCAGCCTCGGGACTACGAACACCGGGGAGCTGTTTTTT. Its protein product is CASSLGTTNTGELFF.

The chain has TRBV9 and TRBJ1-1; tentative D call: TRBD1 (6 bases). This CDR3 has 15 amino acids. CDR1 and CDR2 from the germline V gene are SGDLS and YYNGEE. Trimming pared 3 bases from V and 5 bases from J, leaving 17 bases between. The CDR3 sequence: CASSETRGGRTEAFF. The CDR3 region has the DNA TGTGCCAGCAGCGAAACCAGGGGCGGACGGACTGAAGCTTTCTTT.

The rearrangement uses TRBV27 and TRBJ2-7; 9 positions match TRBD2. V shed 4 bases, J shed 4 bases, and the junction held 8 bases outside the gene matches. This CDR3 is 15 amino acids long. Germline-derived CDR1 and CDR2 are MNHEY and SMNVEV (reference sequence). CDR3 nucleotide sequence: TGTGCCAGCAGTTCCTACCTAGCGGGACCGTACGAGCAGTACTTC. Amino acid sequence: CASSSYLAGPYEQYF.

The chain combines TRBV9 with TRBJ2-5; maybe TRBD2 (5 bases). The germline V and J ends were trimmed by 0 bases and 5 bases, with 8 bases remaining between them. The CDR3 spans 13 residues. The germline gives CDR1 SGDLS, CDR2 YYNGEE. The CDR3 sequence: CASSVGRGETQYF. CDR3 DNA sequence: TGTGCCAGCAGCGTAGGACGCGGGGAGACCCAGTACTTC.

This clone has just a few counts. The chain employs TRBV4-2 and TRBJ2-7, with TRBD1 matching 8 bases. The V gene end was trimmed by 1 base and the J gene end by 2 bases; junction bases not matched to a gene: 1. CDR3 size: 14 residues. CDR1 LGHNA and CDR2 YNFKEQ come from the germline V gene. CDR3 nucleotides: TGTGCCAGCAGCCAAGGACAGGGGACCTACGAGCAGTACTTC. Amino acids: CASSQGQGTYEQYF.

The rearrangement uses TRBV7-9 and TRBJ1-2, with D perhaps matching TRBD1 (6 bases). Germline V gene lookup returns CDR1 SEHNR and CDR2 FQNEAQ (reference sequence). The CDR3 is 13 residues long. V shed 6 bases and J shed 6 bases, with 14 bases lying between them. CDR3 in amino acids: CASSTGTTHGYTF. The CDR3 region has the DNA TGTGCCAGCAGTACCGGGACAACTCATGGCTACACCTTC.